This T cell receptor beta chain came from a study of CD8+ T cells in alopecia areata. Study summary: After 6 to 18 months of tofacitinib, follow-up continued 6 months off drug.

RNA extraction was followed by reverse transcription into cDNA, which acted as the sequencing template. The assay was immunoSEQ multiplex PCR, and TCRdb's table has in-frame clones only and misses some. The sample consists of roughly 60,000 clones, 46% of them appearing once. Treatment: oral pan-JAK inhibitor, 5-10 mg twice daily. This clone turned up a few times. The CDR3 runs 13 residues. The V gene's germline CDR1 is SGDLS and CDR2 YYNGEE. V lost 10 bases and J 0 bases, leaving 11 bases between the germline ends. The sequence came from a human donor with alopecia areata. The chain links TRBV9 to TRBJ1-3, with a weak D call TRBD1 (6 bases). Here the sequenced sample was CD8+ T cells sorted from blood, taken between weeks 36 and 40, from a patient treated with tofacitinib. CDR3 amino acids: CASGASSGNTIYF. The CDR3, as DNA: TGTGCCTCAGGGGCCTCCTCTGGAAACACCATATATTTT. The variable domain in full, completed from reference TRBV9 and TRBJ1-3, reads DSGVTQTPKHLITATGQRVTLRCSPRSGDLSVYWYQQSLDQGLQFLIQYYNGEERAKGNILERFSAQQFPDLHSELNLSSLELGDSALYFCASGASSGNTIYFGEGSWLTVV.